This T cell receptor (beta chain) was recorded in a study of blood T cell repertoires in COVID-19. Study-wide background: Samples taken during acute and convalescent COVID-19 were collected in the United States, Italy and Spain. Sample material is recorded as cDNA or gDNA derived from T cells, B-cell-depleted T cells, or PBMCs.

This CDR3 has 14 residues. V dropped 1 base and J dropped 6 bases, with 13 bases sitting between them. In germline, CDR1 is SGHDN, CDR2 FVKESK. Original processing methods: Estimates of nucleated cell counts were drawn from the amplification of reference gene primers. The repertoire was sequenced with immunoSEQ multiplex PCR; TCRdb's copy has only in-frame clones and lacks some. V, J and clone size are those of that table, while D and trimming were read from the DNA. The sample contains 45,000 to 60,000 clones, more than 75% of which appear only once. The clonotype was recovered from a human donor with active COVID-19. The donor label of this sample is uncertain. The chain joins TRBV14 to TRBJ2-7; D gene ambiguous. Material: peripheral blood. The CDR3 bases are TGTGCCAGCAGCCAAGTGATTAGTCTCTCCGAGCAGTACTTC. Translating gives CASSQVISLSEQYF.